This T cell receptor beta chain stems from a study of T cells in Graves' hyperthyroidism and ophthalmopathy. Exclusion of patients followed from uncontrolled infection, other autoimmune disease, pregnancy or lactation. Over 9 ml of fresh peripheral blood supplied the PBMCs. With 2 bases removed from V and 2 bases from J, the gap between germline ends came to 15 bases. Looked up from germline, CDR1 is KGHSH and CDR2 is LQKENI. The CDR3 runs to 17 residues. This clonotype was seen repeatedly, ten times or more. As yet, its antigen is unknown. Study conclusions and caveats: Blood shared most expanded thyroid clonotypes above 0.001.

Amplification of TCR beta CDR3 regions was performed using RNA transcripts as template. The study used the HTBI primer set for a first-round RT-PCR of the TCR CDR3. TCRdb itself ran the multiplex PCR reads through MiXCR, one entry per CDR3 protein. The table has about 400,000 distinct CDR3 sequences, just under 15% seen once; the top ten hold around a third. The receptor's source is a woman aged 25 to 39 with Graves' hyperthyroidism. The chain recombines TRBV18 with TRBJ2-2; D may be TRBD1 (6 bases). The sequenced material came from blood. The CDR3 loop reads CASSPGQQGLNTGELFF. As DNA, the CDR3 is TGTGCCAGCTCACCAGGGCAACAGGGCCTTAACACCGGGGAGCTGTTTTTT.